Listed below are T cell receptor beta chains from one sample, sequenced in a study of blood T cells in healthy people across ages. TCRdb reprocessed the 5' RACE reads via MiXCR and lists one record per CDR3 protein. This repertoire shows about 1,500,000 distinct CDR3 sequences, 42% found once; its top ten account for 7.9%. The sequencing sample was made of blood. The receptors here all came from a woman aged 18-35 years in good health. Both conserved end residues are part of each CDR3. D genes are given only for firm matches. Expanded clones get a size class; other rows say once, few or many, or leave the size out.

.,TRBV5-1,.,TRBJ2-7,TGCGCCAGCAGCTTGGTGACAGCCACCTACGAGCAGTACTTC,CASSLVTATYEQYF
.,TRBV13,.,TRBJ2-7,TGTGCCAGCAGCCCTGGTCGGGGAAGCTCCTACGAGCAGTACTTC,CASSPGRGSSYEQYF
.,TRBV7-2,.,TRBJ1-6,TGTGCCAGCAAGCCCCAGCTTCAGGTGCAAAATTATAATTCACCCCTCCACTTT,CASKPQLQVQNYNSPLHF
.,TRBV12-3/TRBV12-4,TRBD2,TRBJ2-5,TGTGCCAGCAGTTTCGAAGCGGTGGGGCGGGGGCAAGAGACCCAGTACTTC,CASSFEAVGRGQETQYF
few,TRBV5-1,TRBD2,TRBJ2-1,TGCGCCAGCAGCTCGGACCGTCGACTAGCGGGAGACAATGAGCAGTTCTTC,CASSSDRRLAGDNEQFF
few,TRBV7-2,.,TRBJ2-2,TGTGCCAGCAGCTTAGACGTGGCCCTGAACACCGGGGAGCTGTTTTTT,CASSLDVALNTGELFF
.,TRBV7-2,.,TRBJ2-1,TGTGCCAGCAGCTTAGGAGCTTTCTACAATGAGCAGTTCTTC,CASSLGAFYNEQFF
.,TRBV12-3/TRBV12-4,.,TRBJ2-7,TGTGCCAGCAGGGGCCGGGACTCTACCTACGAGCAGTACTTC,CASRGRDSTYEQYF
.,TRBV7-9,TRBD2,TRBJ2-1,TGTGTCAGCAGCTTAGAATTTACGGCGGCTAGCGGGAACAATGAGCAGTTCTTC,CVSSLEFTAASGNNEQFF
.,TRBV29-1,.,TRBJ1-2,TGCAGCGTTGGACAGGCTAACTATGGCTACACCTTC,CSVGQANYGYTF
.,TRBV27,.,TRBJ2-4,TGTGCCAGCAGTTTTGAAGACCAGAATGAGCAGTACTTC,CASSFEDQNEQYF
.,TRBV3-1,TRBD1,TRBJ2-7,TGTGCCAGCAGCCAAGGCTCAGGGGGCGATCAGTACTTC,CASSQGSGGDQYF
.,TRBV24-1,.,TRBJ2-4,TGTGCCACCGGTGCGGGCACCTACAATGAGCAGTACTTC,CATGAGTYNEQYF
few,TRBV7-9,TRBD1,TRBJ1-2,TGTGCCAGCTGGGGGGGACAGGGCAGAAATCCGGACTATGGCTACACCTTC,CASWGGQGRNPDYGYTF
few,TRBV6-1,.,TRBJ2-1,TGTGCCAGCAGTGATCAGATGGGTGGTAAGGTCAATGAGCAGTTCTTC,CASSDQMGGKVNEQFF
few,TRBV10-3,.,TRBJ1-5,TGTGCCATCAGTGAGGAACAGGGTAAACAGCCCCAGCATTTT,CAISEEQGKQPQHF
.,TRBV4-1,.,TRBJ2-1,TGCGCCAGCAGCCAAGATTGGCTCTATGAGCAGTTCTTC,CASSQDWLYEQFF
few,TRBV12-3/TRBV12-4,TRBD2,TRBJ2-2,TGTGCCAGCAGTTTAATGGCGGGAGTCGGGGAGCTGTTTTTT,CASSLMAGVGELFF
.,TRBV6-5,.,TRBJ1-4,TGTGCCAGCAGTTACTCACCGGCTTACAGGGCCCCTAATGAAAAACTGTTTTTT,CASSYSPAYRAPNEKLFF
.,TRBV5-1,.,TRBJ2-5,TGCGCCAGCAGCCTGACAGTAAGGGAGACCCAGTACTTC,CASSLTVRETQYF
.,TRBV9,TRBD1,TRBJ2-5,TGTGCCAGCAGCGTAGGTGGAGACAGGGGTTTTCGGGCGGAGACCCAGTACTTC,CASSVGGDRGFRAETQYF
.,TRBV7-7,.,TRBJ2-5,TGTGCCAGCAGCTTAAAGGCCCAGTCCCGAGAGACCCAGTACTTC,CASSLKAQSRETQYF
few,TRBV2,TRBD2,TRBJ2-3,TGTGCCAGCAGCCACAGGGGGACTAGCGGGAGTTCACACACAGATACGCAGTATTTT,CASSHRGTSGSSHTDTQYF
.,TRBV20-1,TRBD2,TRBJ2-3,TGCAGTGCTGGGTCGAGCGGGGGGGCCTATACAGATACGCAGTATTTT,CSAGSSGGAYTDTQYF
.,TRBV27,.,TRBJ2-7,TGTGCCAGCACCCCGGAGAGGGAGAGCTCCTACGAGCAGTACTTC,CASTPERESSYEQYF
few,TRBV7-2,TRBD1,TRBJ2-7,TGTGCCAGCAGCCTACGGGACAGGGTGGGGGAGCAGTACTTC,CASSLRDRVGEQYF
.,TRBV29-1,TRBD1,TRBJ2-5,TGCAGCGTTGAAGGGGTGGCAGGGGGAGAGACCCAGTACTTC,CSVEGVAGGETQYF
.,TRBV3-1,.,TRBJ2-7,TGTGCCAGCAGCCACCCACAGTCCTCCTACGAGCAGTACTTC,CASSHPQSSYEQYF
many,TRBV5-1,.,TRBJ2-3,TGTGCCAGCAGCTTGGTAGCGGACACAGATACGCAGTATTTT,CASSLVADTDTQYF
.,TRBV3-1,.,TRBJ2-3,TGTGCCAGCAGCTATCAGGGAGATACGCAGTATTTT,CASSYQGDTQYF
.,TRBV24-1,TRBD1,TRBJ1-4,TGTGCCACCAGTGATCCACAGGGGGCCGGTGAAAAACTGTTTTTT,CATSDPQGAGEKLFF
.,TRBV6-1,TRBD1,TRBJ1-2,TGTGCCAGCAGTGAAGCGGAATGGAGGGGGCATGGCTACACCTTC,CASSEAEWRGHGYTF
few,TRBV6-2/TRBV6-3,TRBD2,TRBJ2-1,TGTGCCAGCAGTTACTCGATGAGGGACGGGAGGGCCTACAATGAGCAGTTCTTC,CASSYSMRDGRAYNEQFF
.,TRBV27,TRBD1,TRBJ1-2,TGTGCCAGCAGCCATCGCGGGACAGGGGGCCCAGGCTATGGCTACACCTTC,CASSHRGTGGPGYGYTF
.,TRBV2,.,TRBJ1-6,TGTGCCAGCAGTGAAGATGGGTTGCCCTATAATTCACCCCTCCACTTT,CASSEDGLPYNSPLHF
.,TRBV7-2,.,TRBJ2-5,TGTGCCAGCAACACCCGACTACAAGAGACCCAGTACTTC,CASNTRLQETQYF
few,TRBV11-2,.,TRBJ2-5,TGTGCCAGCAGCTTAGTACGTCTAGGAGAGACCCAGTACTTC,CASSLVRLGETQYF
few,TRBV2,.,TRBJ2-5,TGTGCCAGCAGTTCCGATGAAGTAAAAGAGACCCAGTACTTC,CASSSDEVKETQYF
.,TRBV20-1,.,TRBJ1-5,TGCAGTGCTAAGCCCGCGGTTTATCAGCCCCAGCATTTT,CSAKPAVYQPQHF
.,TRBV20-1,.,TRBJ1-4,TGCAGTGCTAGAGGTACCGGGACTCGGCGAGAAAAACTGTTTTTT,CSARGTGTRREKLFF
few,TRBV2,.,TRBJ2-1,TGTGCCAGCAGTGAAGCACTGAACAATGAGCAGTTCTTC,CASSEALNNEQFF
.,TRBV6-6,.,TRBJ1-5,TGTGCCAGCAGTTCCACAGGGAATGGCAATCAGCCCCAGCATTTT,CASSSTGNGNQPQHF
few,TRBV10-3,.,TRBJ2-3,TGTGCCATCAGTGAGTCAAGGGGTGCTAGCACAGATACGCAGTATTTT,CAISESRGASTDTQYF
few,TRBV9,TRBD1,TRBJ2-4,TGTGCCAGCAGCGTAGAAAAGGGGACAGAGAGAAAGCAGTACTTC,CASSVEKGTERKQYF
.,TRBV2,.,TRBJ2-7,TGTGCCGGGAGGTTCTCGGGTGGCGAGCAGTACTTC,CAGRFSGGEQYF
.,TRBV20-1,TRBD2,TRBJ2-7,TGCAGTGCTGGAAGACTAGCGGGGGGACATGAGCAGTACTTC,CSAGRLAGGHEQYF
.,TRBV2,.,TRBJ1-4,TGTGCCAGCAGCGAAGAGGCAACTAATGAAAAACTGTTTTTT,CASSEEATNEKLFF
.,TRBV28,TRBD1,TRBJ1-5,TGTGCCAGCAGGGACGGGACAGTTTACAATCAGCCCCAGCATTTT,CASRDGTVYNQPQHF
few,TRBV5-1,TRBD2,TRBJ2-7,TGCGCCAGCAGTCGAACCCAATCCGGACTAGCGCCCTACGAGCAGTACTTC,CASSRTQSGLAPYEQYF
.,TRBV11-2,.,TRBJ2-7,TGTGCCAGCAGCTTAGAAGTCATAGGGTACGAGCAGTACTTC,CASSLEVIGYEQYF
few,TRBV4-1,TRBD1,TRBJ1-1,TGCGCCAGCAGCCAAGGGACAGGGGCGATTGAAGCTTTCTTT,CASSQGTGAIEAFF
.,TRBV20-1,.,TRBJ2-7,TGCAGTGCTAGGAGGGAGTACACCTACAATGAGCAGTACTTC,CSARREYTYNEQYF
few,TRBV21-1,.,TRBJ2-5,TGTGCCAGCAGCAAAGCGGGACCCTGGTACCAAGAGACCCAGTACTTC,CASSKAGPWYQETQYF
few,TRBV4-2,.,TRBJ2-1,TGTGCCAGCAGTCAACCCCCTCCGGGGAATGAGCAGTTCTTC,CASSQPPPGNEQFF
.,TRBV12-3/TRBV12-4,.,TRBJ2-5,TGTGCCAGCAGTTTTCCGGGACTAGAGACCCAGTACTTC,CASSFPGLETQYF
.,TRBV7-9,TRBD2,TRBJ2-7,TGTGCCAGCAGCTTAAGTCGACTAGCGGGAGCTTACAATGAGCAGTACTTC,CASSLSRLAGAYNEQYF
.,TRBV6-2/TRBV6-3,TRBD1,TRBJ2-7,TGTGCCAGCAGTTACTGGACAGGGAGCTACGAGCAGTACTTC,CASSYWTGSYEQYF
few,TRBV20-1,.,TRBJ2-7,TGCAGTGCTAGAGATCGCGATAAGGGCCAGCGCTACGAGCAGTACTTC,CSARDRDKGQRYEQYF
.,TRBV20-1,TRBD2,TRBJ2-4,TGCAGTGCTAACCCCACTAGCGGAAAGTACAATGAGCAGTACTTC,CSANPTSGKYNEQYF